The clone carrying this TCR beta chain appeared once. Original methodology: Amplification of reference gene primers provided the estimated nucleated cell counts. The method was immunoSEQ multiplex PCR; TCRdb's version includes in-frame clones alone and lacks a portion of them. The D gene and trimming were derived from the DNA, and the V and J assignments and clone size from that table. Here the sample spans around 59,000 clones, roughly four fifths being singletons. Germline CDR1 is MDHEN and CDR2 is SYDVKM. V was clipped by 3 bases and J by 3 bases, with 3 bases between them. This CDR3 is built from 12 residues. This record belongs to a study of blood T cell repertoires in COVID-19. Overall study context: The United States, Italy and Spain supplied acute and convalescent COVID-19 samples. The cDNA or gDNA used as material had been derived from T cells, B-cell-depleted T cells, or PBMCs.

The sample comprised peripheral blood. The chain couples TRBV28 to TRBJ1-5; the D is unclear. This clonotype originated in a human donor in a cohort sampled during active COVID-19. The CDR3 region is CASSFFNQPQHF. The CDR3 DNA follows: TGTGCCAGCAGTTTCTTCAATCAGCCCCAGCATTTT.